These T cell receptor beta chains were read from a single sample in a study of shared clonotypes between healthy human individuals. Clones were sequenced by immunoSEQ multiplex PCR, and TCRdb holds only the in-frame ones, with some missing. Of 300,000 or so clones listed, 74% were seen once; the top ten hold 9% to 12%. Material for sequencing was memory CD4+ T cells sorted from blood. The receptors stem from a man aged 25 to 45 in good health. Both conserved end residues are part of each CDR3. A D gene is named only where the DNA matches it firmly. Size values are once, few and many counts, or a class for expanded clones, and some rows have none.

V,size,D,J,length,DNA,CDR3
TRBV5-1,-,TRBD1,TRBJ1-4,17,TGCGCCAGCAGCTTGGACAGGGGTTTTGCAACTAATGAAAAACTGTTTTTT,CASSLDRGFATNEKLFF
TRBV27,-,-,TRBJ2-7,14,TGTGCCAGCGCCGCCGTGCCTTGGAGCTACGAGCAGTACTTC,CASAAVPWSYEQYF
TRBV6-1,-,-,TRBJ1-1,15,TGTGCCAGCAGTGGGGGGGACGGATGGAACACTGAAGCTTTCTTT,CASSGGDGWNTEAFF
TRBV6-1,-,-,TRBJ2-2,11,TGTGCCAGCAGACGACAGGGGGAGCTGTTTTTT,CASRRQGELFF
TRBV7-9,-,TRBD2,TRBJ2-7,13,TGTGCCAGCAGCCCCGGGACTAGTTCCGAGCAGTACTTC,CASSPGTSSEQYF
TRBV9,few,-,TRBJ2-4,16,TGTGCCAGCAGCGTAGTACCGGACACACACAGGGACATTCAGTACTTC,CASSVVPDTHRDIQYF
TRBV5-1,-,TRBD1,TRBJ2-1,14,TGCGCCAGCAGCTTGGAGACAGGGGGCTATGAGCAGTTCTTC,CASSLETGGYEQFF
TRBV15,-,-,TRBJ1-1,13,TGTGCCACCAGCAGAGATGAGGGGACTGAAGCTTTCTTT,CATSRDEGTEAFF
TRBV9,-,TRBD2,TRBJ2-3,15,TGTGCCAGCAGTGTCTTAGCGGGTATGACAGATACGCAGTATTTT,CASSVLAGMTDTQYF
TRBV27,-,-,TRBJ1-2,13,TGTGCCAGCAGTCCGAGGACGAGTAATGGCTACACCTTC,CASSPRTSNGYTF
TRBV2,-,-,TRBJ2-2,14,TGTGCCAGCAGCATAGCCCTGAACACCGGGGAGCTGTTTTTT,CASSIALNTGELFF
TRBV5-8,once,-,TRBJ1-3,17,TGTGCCAGCAGCTTGGCGTCGGGGGCAATCTCTGGAAACACCATATATTTT,CASSLASGAISGNTIYF
TRBV9,-,-,TRBJ2-2,15,TGTGCCAGCAGCGCCGACAGCACTAACACCGGGGAGCTGTTTTTT,CASSADSTNTGELFF
TRBV5-4,-,TRBD2,TRBJ2-5,15,TGTGCCAGCAGCCCGGGACTAGCGGCCCAAGAGACCCAGTACTTC,CASSPGLAAQETQYF
TRBV18,-,-,TRBJ2-1,15,TGTGCCAGCTCACCACCCTCTGGCCGGGGTAACCAACAGTTCTTC,CASSPPSGRGNQQFF
TRBV4-2,-,TRBD1,TRBJ1-1,15,TGTGCCAGCAGCCAAGATACAGGGGTGAACACTGAAGCTTTCTTT,CASSQDTGVNTEAFF
TRBV9,-,TRBD2,TRBJ2-1,15,TGTGCCAGCAGCGTTTCGGGGAGGGCCGGATATGAGCAGTTCTTC,CASSVSGRAGYEQFF
TRBV7-8,-,-,TRBJ1-2,15,TGTGCCAGCAGCTTAGCGAGCCCCCAGCTCTATGGCTACACCTTC,CASSLASPQLYGYTF
TRBV6-1,-,-,TRBJ2-5,13,TGTGCCAGCAGTGAGGGGACAATCGGGACCCAGTACTTC,CASSEGTIGTQYF
TRBV5-1,-,-,TRBJ2-2,15,TGCGCCAGCAGCGCTAGCCGGACGAACACCGGGGAGCTGTTTTTT,CASSASRTNTGELFF
TRBV6-1,many,-,TRBJ1-1,17,TGTGCCAGCAGGGAAAGAGACAGGCGATTTATGAACACTGAAGCTTTCTTT,CASRERDRRFMNTEAFF
TRBV2,-,TRBD2,TRBJ2-5,13,TGTGCCAGCAAGGCGGGAGGGGGTGAGACCCAGTACTTC,CASKAGGGETQYF
TRBV10-3,-,-,TRBJ2-7,16,TGTGCCATCAGTCGCAATACGGACGGGTTCCCGTACGAGCAGTACTTC,CAISRNTDGFPYEQYF
TRBV6-6,-,-,TRBJ1-2,11,TGTGCCCCCCCAGGCAGGGCAGGAGCCACCTTC,CAPPGRAGATF
TRBV5-1,-,TRBD2,TRBJ2-2,13,TGCGCCAGCAGCGGGAGGGACGGCGGGGAGCTGTTTTTT,CASSGRDGGELFF
TRBV28,-,TRBD2,TRBJ2-1,20,TGTGCCAGCAGTTCCCGAACCACGCGGCCAACTAGCGGGAGCCGTAATGAGCAGTTCTTC,CASSSRTTRPTSGSRNEQFF
TRBV2,-,TRBD1,TRBJ2-1,18,TGTGCCAGCCGAATTGAGACAGGGTCTTCTTACTCCTACAATGAGCAGTTCTTC,CASRIETGSSYSYNEQFF
TRBV10-1,-,-,TRBJ2-5,13,TGCGCCAGCAGTGAGTCTAGCTACGAGACCCAGTACTTC,CASSESSYETQYF
TRBV10-2,many,TRBD1,TRBJ1-1,13,TGCGCCAGCCTTAGGGGGCTGGGCACTGAAGCTTTCTTT,CASLRGLGTEAFF
TRBV5-1,-,-,TRBJ2-7,14,TGCGCCAGCAGCCTGGGGGTACGATCCTACGAGCAGTACTTC,CASSLGVRSYEQYF
TRBV29-1,-,TRBD1,TRBJ1-4,15,TGCAGCGTTGAAGGCTGGGGGACAGGGGGCATGAAACTGTTTTTT,CSVEGWGTGGMKLFF
TRBV9,-,-,TRBJ1-3,19,TGTGCCAGCAGCGTAGAAGCACTCGGGGCCGGCAGCTCTGGAAACACCATATATTTT,CASSVEALGAGSSGNTIYF
TRBV5-1,-,-,TRBJ2-5,12,TGCGCCAGCAGCTTGTCCGGCGAGACCCAGTACTTC,CASSLSGETQYF
TRBV2,-,-,TRBJ2-3,14,TGTGCCAGCAGTACTAGCTTGCTAGCAGATACGCAGTATTTT,CASSTSLLADTQYF
TRBV5-4,-,TRBD1,TRBJ2-2,16,TGTGCCAGCAGCGGCGAGGGGGCCCGGTACACCGGGGAGCTGTTTTTT,CASSGEGARYTGELFF
TRBV5-6,-,TRBD1,TRBJ2-3,16,TGTGCCAGCAGCTTGGAGGGGGCGCGAATACCGGATACGCAGTATTTT,CASSLEGARIPDTQYF
TRBV25-1,many,-,TRBJ2-3,15,TGTGCCAGCAGTTGGGGCGGGATCCACACAGATACGCAGTATTTT,CASSWGGIHTDTQYF
TRBV11-2,few,-,TRBJ2-2,15,TGTGCCAGCAGCTTAGGGGCCCGGGGCCTCGGGGAGCTGTTTTTT,CASSLGARGLGELFF
TRBV7-8,-,-,TRBJ2-4,17,TGTGCCAGCAGCTTAGTTGCCGGGTCAGAAGGCAAAAACATTCAGTACTTC,CASSLVAGSEGKNIQYF
TRBV5-1,few,-,TRBJ2-3,14,TGCGCCAGCAGTGAATCCTACCCGACAGATACGCAGTATTTT,CASSESYPTDTQYF
TRBV25-1,-,-,TRBJ2-5,14,TGTGCCAGTAGCTGGGTAGGAATTGAGGAGACCCAGTACTTC,CASSWVGIEETQYF
TRBV27,-,TRBD1,TRBJ2-7,14,TGTGCCAGCAGTCGCGGACAGGGGGCGAACGAGCAGTACTTC,CASSRGQGANEQYF
TRBV18,-,-,TRBJ2-3,14,TGTGCCAGCTCACCGGACTTATTGACAGATACGCAGTATTTT,CASSPDLLTDTQYF
TRBV7-8,-,TRBD2,TRBJ2-3,17,TGTGCCAGCAGCTCGAACCCCTCTAGCGGGAGGGCCAATACGCAGTATTTT,CASSSNPSSGRANTQYF
TRBV6-6,-,-,TRBJ1-4,16,TGTGCCAGCAGATCGAAGTTAGGGGAAGGTGGTGAAAAACTGTTTTTT,CASRSKLGEGGEKLFF
TRBV7-7,-,-,TRBJ2-5,15,TGTGCCAGCAGCTTAGTTGGGACAAACCAAGAGACCCAGTACTTC,CASSLVGTNQETQYF
TRBV7-9,-,TRBD2,TRBJ2-1,17,TGTGCCAGCAGCTCCTTTACTAGCGCAAGCTCCTACAATGAGCAGTTCTTC,CASSSFTSASSYNEQFF
TRBV7-8,many,TRBD1,TRBJ2-7,17,TGTGCCAGCAGCGCCCTTCCGGGGCGGACAGGCTCCTACGAGCAGTACTTC,CASSALPGRTGSYEQYF
TRBV2,-,TRBD1,TRBJ1-6,14,TGTGCCAGCAGTGAGGACAGGGGGGATTCACCCCTCCACTTT,CASSEDRGDSPLHF
TRBV5-1,few,-,TRBJ2-3,14,TGCGCCAGCAGCTACTTATCAGGCACAGATACGCAGTATTTT,CASSYLSGTDTQYF
TRBV7-9,few,TRBD1,TRBJ2-5,15,TGTGCCAGCAGCTCCTATGGGGACAGGGGTGAGACCCAGTACTTC,CASSSYGDRGETQYF